This T cell receptor (beta chain) was found in a study of T cells in Graves' hyperthyroidism and ophthalmopathy. Study-level findings and limits: Through a model of 13 V-J features, ophthalmopathy was separated from stable hyperthyroidism. Peripheral blood also featured most of the thyroid clonotypes expanded above 0.001.

The CDR3 sequence is 15 residues long. Per the germline V gene, CDR1 is MNHEY and CDR2 is SMNVEV (reference sequence). J was trimmed by 1 base and V by 6 bases; bases with no gene match: 3. This clonotype was counted many times. Its antigen remains unidentified. TCR beta CDR3 region amplification was performed from RNA transcripts. Initially, a first-round RT-PCR of the TCR CDR3 employed the HTBI primer set. Each CDR3 protein gets one entry after TCRdb re-called the multiplex PCR reads with MiXCR. Among 600,000 or so distinct CDR3 sequences listed, about 14% were seen once. Exclusion of a patient resulted from uncontrolled infection, other autoimmune disease, pregnancy or lactation. Diagnoses were established using clinical symptoms, serum thyroxine and TRAb, thyroid ultrasound and orbital computed tomography.

The sequence was obtained from a woman between 45 and 65 years old with Graves' ophthalmopathy. The chain is built from TRBV27 and TRBJ2-5; 12 positions agree with TRBD2. What was sequenced was blood. The CDR3 DNA sequence: TGTGCCAGCAGCGGGACTAGCGGGCCCCAAGAGACCCAGTACTTC. Amino acids: CASSGTSGPQETQYF.